The TCR beta chain described here comes from a study of shared T cell receptors in the human thymus. TCRdb's copy holds only in-frame clones and misses some; the assay was immunoSEQ multiplex PCR. The sample carries approximately 580,000 clones, 75% to 85% recorded once. The CDR3 is 17 residues long. Germline values: CDR1 MNHNS, CDR2 SASEGT. J lost 4 bases, V lost 1 base, and 12 bases had no gene match. In this sample, this clone turned up once. These data also featured in a second study, about human thymus T cells.

The gene calls are TRBV6-1 and TRBJ1-1; 7 bases agree with TRBD1. Sequencing was done on a sample of thymocytes. The receptor was derived from a boy younger than two with a congenital heart defect. The CDR3 DNA is TGTGCCAGCAGTGAAGAAGAGGGAGACAGGGTTGGCACTGAAGCTTTCTTT. Amino acids: CASSEEEGDRVGTEAFF.